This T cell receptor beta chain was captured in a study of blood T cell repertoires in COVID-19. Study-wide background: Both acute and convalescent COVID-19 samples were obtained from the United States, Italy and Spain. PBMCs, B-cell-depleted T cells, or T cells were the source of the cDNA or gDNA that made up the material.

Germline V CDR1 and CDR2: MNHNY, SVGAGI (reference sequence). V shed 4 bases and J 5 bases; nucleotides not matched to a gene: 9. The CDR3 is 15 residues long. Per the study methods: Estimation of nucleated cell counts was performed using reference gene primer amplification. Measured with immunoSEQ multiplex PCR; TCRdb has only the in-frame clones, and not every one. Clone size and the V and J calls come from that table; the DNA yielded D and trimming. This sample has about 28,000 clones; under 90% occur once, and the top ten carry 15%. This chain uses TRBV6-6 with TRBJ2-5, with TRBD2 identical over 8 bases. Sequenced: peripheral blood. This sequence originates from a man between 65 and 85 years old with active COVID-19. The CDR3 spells CASSFAGGRGETQYF. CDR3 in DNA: TGTGCCAGCAGTTTTGCGGGGGGCAGGGGCGAGACCCAGTACTTC.